This T cell receptor beta chain was observed in a study of cytomegalovirus exposure and HLA in healthy donors (dated by TCRdb to between 2016 and 2019). A note on the overall study: An earlier analysis of roughly 610 of the donors reported about 260 Gb of sequence data and about 120 million unique TCR beta sequences obtained from 150 million to 200 million T cells. An early release covering 550 to 650 HLA-typed donors comprised approximately 300 gigabases of sequencing data and 85 million to 100 million unique TCR sequences. Of the approximately 400 genotyped donors, over 80% were placed in the genetic ancestry cluster associated with self-reported Caucasian donors. The study aimed to test whether cataloging public T cell receptors could reveal signatures of past pathogen exposure. The study used immunosequencing to profile the T cell repertoires of approximately 650 subjects and linked those repertoires to cytomegalovirus serostatus. A separate validation cohort of roughly 120 different subjects was used in addition to the approximately 700-subject first cohort. To predict cytomegalovirus infection status, the study brought together high-throughput TCR immunosequencing, statistical association of individual TCRs with disease status, and machine learning. A later analysis re-examined previously published TCR beta repertoires from roughly 720 donors and added high-resolution HLA genotyping to investigate patterns of TCR occurrence. In the later analysis, no new phenotypic data were used to find candidate immune exposures; instead, reliance was placed on TCR beta sequences and their occurrence across donors. In an earlier analysis of 550 to 700 of the donors, high-throughput TCR beta sequencing was used to judge whether each TCR beta V gene segment behaved as functional or pseudogenic. Donor age, sex, ethnicity and CMV serostatus were collected together with the repertoire data. A later genetic analysis took genome-wide SNP genotypes for about three fifths of the roughly 670 donors and used that subset as a discovery cohort. All discovery cohort repertoires had been generated using a single sequencing platform. HLA typing included class I and class II loci at four-digit resolution. The number of donors typed differed by locus, with about 629-640 for A, B, C, DRB1 and DQB1, around 560 for DQA1, nearly 610 for DPA1, and roughly 450 for DPB1. Roughly five DR-DQ haplotypes were handled as single units for association and clustering, since linkage in the cohort was strong. Among about 410 genotyped donors of the cohort, an average of approximately 240,000 unique TCR beta nucleotide sequences was sequenced per donor, of which 15% to 20% were non-productive. General study outcomes and caveats: In a later analysis, the rate of TCR association differed among HLA loci, with DRB1 alleles having the most associated TCRs and HLA-C alleles having the fewest. Correlated functional status among segregating V segments might be attributable to linkage disequilibrium, but an unknown experimental factor could not be ruled out. Assigning TCR associations to individual alleles was difficult when HLA alleles, especially DR and DQ, strongly co-occurred. Fewer than 20 rarely observed V segments, including chromosome 9 orphons, were excluded from the earlier analysis of several hundred of the donors because counts were too low. The study listed approximately 150 TCR beta chains as associated with cytomegalovirus. Across donors, most TCR sequences were observed very rarely, whereas some public TCRs were present in many individuals. At a false discovery rate of 0.05, a later analysis linked roughly 17,000 TCR beta sequences to specific HLA alleles. The sequencing pipeline was judged likely to have produced a cluster of highly shared sequence variants as a technical artifact. Because HLA typing was missing for some donors at each locus, association tests included only the typed subset. According to the authors, the approach could potentially be generalized to other disease states and immunological phenotypes. Because the 87-base-pair reads could not distinguish some IMGT-functional V segments, including TRBV6-2 and TRBV6-3, those segments were excluded. Compared with the roughly 700-donor mean, donors in an Asian-associated ancestry cluster had fewer N-insertions in productive TCRs, according to a later genetic analysis. In a later analysis, most CMV-associated TCR beta chains were found to appear HLA-restricted, with HLA associations seemingly driven largely by CMV exposure. Immune exposure information for the cohort was limited to CMV serostatus. In vitro tests confirmed that a few of the cytomegalovirus-associated TCR beta chains recognize cytomegalovirus antigens. A further reported finding was that TCR beta sequences accurately predicted the HLA-A and HLA-B alleles for most subjects in the first cohort. The classifier was reported to diagnose cytomegalovirus status with high specificity and sensitivity in both the original and validation cohorts. The cohort was sequenced for TCR beta chains only, and without alpha or paired-chain data the features that could be detected were limited. Presence/absence analyses assumed roughly uniform sequencing depth across donors, an assumption that may not hold. V-gene and J-gene trimming of TCR beta chains was associated with a missense DCLRE1C variant in a later genetic analysis, and the association was replicated in an independent cohort. According to a later analysis, parvovirus B19, influenza, CMV and Epstein-Barr virus appeared linked to several top co-occurrence clusters. Compared with equally common non-associated chains, HLA-associated TCR beta chains in a later analysis were more clonally expanded and had lower generation probabilities. An earlier analysis of roughly 570 of the donors showed that most TCR beta V segments appeared in productive rearrangements either about 90% or about 30% of the time, which broadly matched IMGT annotations.

Here V drops 0 bases and J drops 10 bases, and the junction holds 6 bases not matched to any gene. From the cysteine up to the phenylalanine, the CDR3 has a length of 15 residues. CDR3 DNA is the only sequence kept; it has 45 bases, read in frame from the first base. Based on the germline V gene, the CDR1 and CDR2 sequences are SGHVS and FQNEAQ. Libraries were made using the immunoSEQ multiplex PCR assay. A mixture of 60 forward primers for TCR Vbeta segments and 13 reverse primers for TCR Jbeta segments was used in the multiplex PCR. Amplification of the CDR3 region of rearranged TCR beta genes was performed with a multiplex PCR assay on genomic DNA. On the Illumina HiSeq System, the amplified TCR beta libraries were sequenced as 87-base-pair reads. From the authors' description of their analysis: A later analysis tallied roughly 76 million unique TCR beta chains across the 666 repertoires, and around 9.9 million of those chains were shared by two or more donors. Raw reads were error-corrected and collapsed into unique sequences with a nearest-neighbor algorithm that merged closely related sequences to remove PCR and sequencing errors. To assign V, D and J gene segments, CDR3 sequences were aligned to IMGT reference sequences. For a sequence to be retained, a match of at least six nucleotides to both a V gene segment and a J gene segment was required. A rearrangement counted as productive if the CDR3 had no stop codons and remained in frame with V and J, and every other rearrangement counted as non-productive. CDR3 was defined according to IMGT convention as the region running from the second conserved V-encoded cysteine to the conserved J-encoded phenylalanine. The earlier analysis of 500 to 650 of the donors excluded any sequence lacking an unambiguous match to a single V gene segment. In an earlier analysis of several hundred of the donors, V segments were called functional above 56.7% productive rearrangements and were called segregating when the between-donor standard deviation exceeded 5%. A statistical classification framework was built for diagnosing cytomegalovirus status from the catalog of TCR beta chain sequences. In a later analysis, V and J genes were assigned by comparing TCR nucleotide sequences against IMGT/GENE-DB human TR gene sequences. In a later analysis, CDR3 sequences and most-parsimonious VDJ recombination scenarios were assigned using the TCRdist pipeline. A later analysis defined each TCR beta chain by its CDR3 amino acid sequence plus V-gene family, and excluded reads lacking a unique V-gene family. As a way to deal with suspected cross-contamination and a sequencing artifact, a later analysis dropped roughly 620 nucleotide sequences that were highly shared and had low generation probability. A later analysis calculated a clonal expansion index for each public chain from normalized within-repertoire ranks of inferred template counts. A later analysis computed generation probabilities with a VDJ recombination model fitted to out-of-frame rearrangements, and checked the results against IGoR. In a later analysis, TCR-TCR, TCR-HLA and TCR-CMV co-occurrence was scored with hypergeometric tests, and a repertoire-size bias correction was applied to TCR pairs. False discovery rates were estimated in a later analysis by permuting HLA or CMV assignments 20 times. In a later analysis, co-occurring TCRs were grouped with DBSCAN, and TCRdist sequence similarity was added when clustering was performed within HLA-allele-positive subsets. Repertoires with fewer than 30,000 or more than 120,000 public chains, plus five repertoires with anomalous nucleotide sharing, were excluded from co-occurrence clustering. The source is immuneACCESS, and TCRdb retained only in-frame sequences with V and J called. Part of the clones is not carried over; for the studies checked, unresolved V genes explain less than half of this, and the remainder is unexplained. That table furnishes V, J and clone size, whereas the DNA furnished D and trimming. The sample has approximately 160,000 clones on record, 82% of them singletons. Together, the top ten hold roughly 1.6% of the sample.

The cohort was made up of approximately 700 healthy bone marrow donors. At the time of sampling, every cohort member was nominally healthy, though immune exposures that went unrecorded were likely present. The donor tested CMV seropositive, placing the donor among the 289 seropositive members of the cohort. A peripheral blood sample was collected from each donor, and TCR beta sequencing was performed on peripheral blood mononuclear cells. The Qiagen DNeasy Blood Extraction Kit was used to extract genomic DNA from the blood cell samples. For this clone: This receptor's antigen is unknown. No clone much larger than this one lies a single base away; base qualities are absent.

This receptor was obtained from a girl aged 10 to 17 in good health and CMV-seropositive. The chain is encoded by TRBV7-8 joined to TRBJ2-5; 12 central bases correspond to TRBD2. Sequencing input: PBMCs. The DNA reads as follows: TGTGCCAGCAGCTTAGCGTCCCGACTAGCGGGAGTCCAGTACTTC. Its protein reads: CASSLASRLAGVQYF.